The 13 T cell receptor beta chains below were found in one sample sequenced in a study of radiation and T cells in renal cell carcinoma. Time point noted: blood 4 weeks post-SBRT, at nephrectomy. Treatment given: 15 Gy SBRT to primary tumor, nephrectomy 4 weeks later. Generated by immunoSEQ multiplex PCR, the TCRdb table keeps only in-frame clones and is missing some. The table lists roughly 58,000 clones, 60% to 85% of them singletons. Sequenced material: blood, taken from a patient whose treatment included radiotherapy and nephrectomy. These receptors were collected from a man aged 55 to 69 with renal cell carcinoma.

This clone was detected a few times. The V gene is TRBV20-1, the J gene TRBJ2-3; D uncertain. Germline lookup yields CDR1 DFQATT and CDR2 SNEGSKA (reference sequence). This CDR3 contains 10 residues. CDR3 protein: CSPVGDTQYF. In DNA, the CDR3 is TGCAGCCCTGTGGGAGATACGCAGTATTTT.

CDR3 amino acids: CASSYMGTDTQYF. The DNA of the CDR3 is TGTGCCAGCAGTTACATGGGCACAGATACGCAGTATTTT. The chain employs TRBV6-6 and TRBJ2-3; D gene unclear. CDR3 size: 13 residues. CDR1 and CDR2 from the germline V gene are MNHNY and SVGAGI (reference sequence). V gave up 2 bases and J gave up 1 base, with 4 bases separating them.

The count of this clone is one. The rearrangement uses TRBV2 and TRBJ2-2; TRBD1 agrees at 7 bases. The CDR3 has 14 amino acids. V trimming: 11 bases; J trimming: 6 bases; junction bases outside the gene matches: 12. The germline gives CDR1 SNHLY, CDR2 FYNNEI. The CDR3 spells CAGKDRVNAGELFF. CDR3 nucleotides: TGTGCCGGCAAAGACAGGGTCAACGCCGGGGAGCTGTTTTTT.

This chain connects TRBV6-4 to TRBJ1-1; D perhaps matches TRBD1 (6 bases). V lost 6 bases and J 1 base, leaving 9 bases between the germline ends. This CDR3 spans 13 amino acids. Germline CDR1 reads MRHNA; CDR2 reads SNTAGT. The CDR3 sequence: CASRGATNTEAFF. The CDR3 bases are TGTGCCAGCAGGGGGGCTACGAACACTGAAGCTTTCTTT.

This sequence joins TRBV7-9 and TRBJ2-3; maybe TRBD2 (6 bases). V was trimmed by 1 base and J by 6 bases, leaving 11 bases between them. Germline CDR1 SEHNR, CDR2 FQNEAQ (reference sequence). This CDR3 is 14 amino acids long. The CDR3: CASSLGLGRDTQYF. In DNA form, the CDR3 reads TGTGCCAGCAGCTTAGGTCTGGGGAGGGATACGCAGTATTTT.

This clone turned up a few times. The chain combines TRBV9 with TRBJ2-1; 9 bases are a match to TRBD2. The germline gives CDR1 SGDLS, CDR2 YYNGEE. CDR3 length: 15 residues. Losses at the gene ends were 1 base for V and 5 bases for J; bases not matched to a gene: 4. This CDR3 reads CASSVYLAGNNEQFF. DNA of the CDR3: TGTGCCAGCAGCGTATATCTAGCGGGGAACAATGAGCAGTTCTTC.

The chain is built from TRBV18 and TRBJ1-1; D is unresolved. The CDR3 has 18 amino acids. The V end was cut by 1 base, the J end by 1 base, with 19 bases between. From germline, CDR1 is KGHSH and CDR2 LQKENI. The CDR3 DNA follows: TGTGCCAGCTCACCACAAACCCTTTTACAGCAACCGAACACTGAAGCTTTCTTT. Its translation: CASSPQTLLQQPNTEAFF. Drawing the rest from reference TRBV18 and TRBJ1-1, the complete variable domain is NAGVMQNPRHLVRRRGQEARLRCSPMKGHSHVYWYRQLPEEGLKFMVYLQKENIIDESGMPKERFSAEFPKEGPSILRIQQVVRGDSAAYFCASSPQTLLQQPNTEAFFGQGTRLTVV.

CDR3 residues: CASSPLAGGPYTQYF. The CDR3 DNA reads as TGTGCCAGCAGCCCCCTAGCGGGGGGGCCCTATACGCAGTATTTT. The rearrangement joins TRBV11-2 to TRBJ2-3, with 12 nucleotides matching TRBD2. V dropped 5 bases and J dropped 7; count of bases not matched to a gene: 7. The germline V gene has CDR1 SGHAT and CDR2 FQNNGV. The CDR3 has 15 amino acids.

The V call is TRBV7-2, the J call TRBJ1-5, with D maybe TRBD1 (6 bases). The CDR3 consists of 16 residues. The germline V gene encodes CDR1 SGHTA and CDR2 FQGNSA. Trimming left V 1 base short and J 3 bases short, with 13 bases between. In DNA form, the CDR3 reads TGTGCCAGCAGCTTAGAGGTGGGGGCGTACAATCAGCCCCAGCATTTT. Translated, it gives CASSLEVGAYNQPQHF.

The rearrangement joins TRBV18 to TRBJ1-2; 8 bases agree with TRBD1. Germline CDR1 is KGHSH and CDR2 is LQKENI. The CDR3 runs to 14 residues. The ends lost 6 bases at V and 6 bases at J; junction bases unmatched: 9. The CDR3 region is CASSLNQGANGYTF. CDR3 coding DNA: TGTGCCAGCTCGCTTAATCAGGGGGCAAATGGCTACACCTTC.

The chain carries TRBV5-8 and TRBJ1-5, with a possible D match to TRBD1 (6 bases). CDR1 is SGHTS and CDR2 is YDEGEE in the germline V gene. This CDR3 has 17 amino acids. V was clipped by 2 bases and J by 0 bases, with 15 bases between them. The CDR3: CASSFTFGGDSNQPQHF. CDR3 nucleotides: TGTGCCAGCAGCTTCACATTCGGGGGCGATAGCAATCAGCCCCAGCATTTT.

The CDR3 bases are TGTGCCAGCAGCTTGCGAGCTGGCTCTGGAAACACCATATATTTT. It translates to CASSLRAGSGNTIYF. The chain employs TRBV7-8 and TRBJ1-3; D gene unclear. CDR3 size: 15 residues. V dropped 3 bases and J dropped 0 bases, with 9 bases sitting between them. Germline V gene data show CDR1 as SGHVS and CDR2 as FQNEAQ.

The CDR3 loop reads CASSLYGVNYGYTF. CDR3 coding DNA: TGTGCCAGCAGTTTATACGGAGTTAACTATGGCTACACCTTC. The chain carries TRBV27 and TRBJ1-2; D call uncertain. Germline V lookup: CDR1 MNHEY, CDR2 SMNVEV (reference sequence). V was pared by 1 base and J by 1 base, with 7 bases between. The length of the CDR3 is 14 residues.